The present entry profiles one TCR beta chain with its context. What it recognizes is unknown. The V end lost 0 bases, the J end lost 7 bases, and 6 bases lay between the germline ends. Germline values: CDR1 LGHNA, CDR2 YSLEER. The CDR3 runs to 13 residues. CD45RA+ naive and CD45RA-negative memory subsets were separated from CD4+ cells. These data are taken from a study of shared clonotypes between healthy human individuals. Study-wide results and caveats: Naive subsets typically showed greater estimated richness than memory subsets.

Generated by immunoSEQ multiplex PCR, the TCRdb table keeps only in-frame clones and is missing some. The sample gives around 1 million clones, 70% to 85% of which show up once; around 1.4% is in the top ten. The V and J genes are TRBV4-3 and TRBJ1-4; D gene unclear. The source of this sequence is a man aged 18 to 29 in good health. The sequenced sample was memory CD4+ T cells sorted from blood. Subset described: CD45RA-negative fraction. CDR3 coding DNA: TGCGCCAGCAGCCAAGATCACGGTGAAAAACTGTTTTTT. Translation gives CASSQDHGEKLFF.